These 16 T cell receptor beta chains share one sample of origin, sequenced in a study of memory CD4+ T cells and cytomegalovirus serostatus (dated by TCRdb to between 2018 and 2020). Single viable CD3+CD4+CD8-CD45RO+ cells were sorted as memory CD4+ T cells on a FACSAria II. The library came from the immunoSEQ multiplex PCR assay. This is the immuneACCESS table as TCRdb keeps it, with only in-frame sequences that have V and J called. A part of the clones is gone; compared with another copy, unresolved V genes explain less than half, and the rest is unexplained. This sample gives about 56,000 clones in total; 82% of them show up just once. The ten largest clonotypes hold roughly 0.4% of the sample. The sample was memory CD4+ T cells from blood. These receptors were obtained from an adult in good health and CMV-seronegative.

This clone appeared a single time. This chain connects TRBV11-2 to TRBJ2-1; TRBD2 matches at 9 bases. The V and J ends lost 4 bases and 8 bases, in that order; junction bases with no gene match: 3. Germline V lookup: CDR1 SGHAT, CDR2 FQNNGV. The CDR3 totals 13 residues. CDR3 protein: CASSYSGGDEQFF. In DNA, the CDR3 is TGTGCCAGCAGCTATAGCGGGGGCGATGAGCAGTTCTTC.

The CDR3 is CASSLDAGRRETQYF. CDR3 DNA sequence: TGTGCCAGCAGCTTAGACGCAGGCCGACGGGAGACCCAGTACTTC. The chain links TRBV7-2 to TRBJ2-5; D remains ambiguous. The CDR3 runs to 15 residues. Trimming cost V 1 base and J 5 bases, with 14 bases left between them. The germline gives CDR1 SGHTA, CDR2 FQGNSA.

V and J are TRBV5-1 and TRBJ2-2; 7 bases align to TRBD1. Germline-derived CDR1 and CDR2 are SGHRS and YFSETQ. The CDR3 length is 16 residues. The junction had 8 bases not matched to a gene; V was cut back by 4 bases and J by 2 bases. CDR3 DNA: TGCGCCAGCAGCGAAACCGGGACAGCCAACACCGGGGAGCTGTTTTTT. Translation: CASSETGTANTGELFF.

This clone has only one observation. The chain recombines TRBV28 with TRBJ2-5, with a weak D call TRBD2 (6 bases). Germline values: CDR1 MDHEN, CDR2 SYDVKM. V gave up 6 bases and J gave up 0 bases, with 17 bases separating them. The CDR3 is made up of 16 amino acids. In DNA form, the CDR3 reads TGTGCCAGCAGCGGGGGAGGCCGTCTGTACCAAGAGACCCAGTACTTC. Its protein product is CASSGGGRLYQETQYF.

In the case of this clone: One junction end disagrees with the germline gene, perhaps due to a read error. The J gene is TRBJ2-1, the V gene TRBV11-3, with 15 bases aligning to TRBD2. The CDR3 loop spans 16 amino acids. Per germline, CDR1 SGHNT and CDR2 YENEEA. Here the CDR3 DNA reads TGTGCCAGCAGTTTAGGACTAGCGGGGGGGATGGGTGAGCAGTTCTTC. Its translation is CASSLGLAGGMGEQFF.

CDR3 sequence: CASSPGRETQYF. The CDR3 DNA sequence: TGTGCCAGCTCACCGGGCCGCGAGACCCAGTACTTC. The chain recombines TRBV18 with TRBJ2-5; no clear D. The CDR3 is 12 amino acids. CDR1 and CDR2 (germline): KGHSH, LQKENI. The V gene lost 3 bases and the J gene lost 5 bases, with 7 bases spanning the gap.

The chain combines TRBV2 with TRBJ1-3; D not certain. This CDR3 spans 15 amino acids. V lost 6 bases and J lost 0, with 12 bases in between. Germline V CDR1 and CDR2: SNHLY, FYNNEI. CDR3 protein: CASSPMALSGNTIYF. The CDR3 nucleotides are TGTGCCAGCAGCCCCATGGCCCTCTCTGGAAACACCATATATTTT.

This clone was counted a few times. V gene TRBV11-2 combines with J gene TRBJ1-1; D not resolved. Deletions cut 4 bases from V and 4 bases from J, with 16 bases between. This CDR3 comprises 15 residues. The germline V gene has CDR1 SGHAT and CDR2 FQNNGV. The CDR3 is CASSSGRAGFTEAFF. In nucleotides, the CDR3 is TGTGCCAGCAGCTCCGGACGCGCGGGATTCACTGAAGCTTTCTTT. The full variable domain, rest sourced from reference TRBV11-2 and TRBJ1-1, is EAGVAQSPRYKIIEKRQSVAFWCNPISGHATLYWYQQILGQGPKLLIQFQNNGVVDDSQLPKDRFSAERLKGVDSTLKIQPAKLEDSAVYLCASSSGRAGFTEAFFGQGTRLTVV.

Turning to this clone: The junction shows a germline mismatch at one end, possibly a read error. Written as DNA, the CDR3 is TGTGCTAGCAGCTTAGGGACGGTCTCCTACAATGAGCAGTTCTTC. The encoded protein is CASSLGTVSYNEQFF. J is TRBJ2-1 and V is TRBV7-7; tentatively, D is TRBD1 or TRBD2 (5 bases each). The CDR3 loop spans 15 amino acids. Germline V CDR1 and CDR2: SSHAT, FNYEAQ (reference sequence).

The rearrangement uses TRBV4-1 and TRBJ1-2; 8 bases match TRBD1. Germline lookup yields CDR1 MGHRA and CDR2 YSYEKL. This CDR3 has 15 residues. With V trimmed by 2 bases and J by 3 bases, 5 bases remained unmatched. This chain's CDR3 is CASSQPPGQDYGYTF. In DNA form, the CDR3 reads TGCGCCAGCAGCCAACCTCCGGGACAGGACTATGGCTACACCTTC.

The V and J genes are TRBV7-8 and TRBJ1-5, with TRBD1 matching 11 bases. The CDR3 runs to 18 residues. Germline CDR1 is SGHVS and CDR2 is FQNEAQ. The V segment lost 1 base and the J segment 7 bases; nucleotides outside the gene matches: 12. This CDR3 reads CASSLVGTGGKKGQPQHF. Here the CDR3 DNA reads TGTGCCAGCAGCTTAGTGGGGACAGGGGGTAAAAAAGGGCAGCCCCAGCATTTT.

The genes are TRBV2 and TRBJ2-7, with D unclear. CDR3 length equals 12 residues. Trimming removed 4 bases at V and 0 bases at J, with 4 bases between. Germline assignment: CDR1 SNHLY and CDR2 FYNNEI. The CDR3 coding sequence is TGTGCCAGCAGTGCCATCTCCTACGAGCAGTACTTC. This codes for CASSAISYEQYF.

This clone occurred a few times. The rearrangement links TRBV9 to TRBJ2-5; TRBD2 matches 8 bases. The CDR3 has 13 amino acids. Trimming removed 3 bases from V and 5 bases from J; junction bases left unmatched: 3. Per the germline V gene, CDR1 is SGDLS and CDR2 is YYNGEE. DNA of the CDR3: TGTGCCAGCAGCGGGGGACTAGTTGAGACCCAGTACTTC. Its protein product is CASSGGLVETQYF.

The J gene is TRBJ1-1, the V gene TRBV27; no definite D call. Trimming removed 4 bases at V and 2 bases at J, with 11 bases between. CDR1 and CDR2 from the germline V gene are MNHEY and SMNVEV (reference sequence). This CDR3 has 14 residues. CDR3 protein: CASSSRQDNTEAFF. For the CDR3, the DNA is TGTGCCAGCAGTTCCCGCCAGGATAACACTGAAGCTTTCTTT.

The gene calls are TRBV5-1 and TRBJ1-5, with 8 bases lining up with TRBD1. The junction had 3 bases not matched to a gene; V was cut back by 0 bases and J by 7 bases. Germline V CDR1 and CDR2: SGHRS, YFSETQ. The CDR3 spans 14 residues. The CDR3 protein is CASSLGTGRQPQHF. CDR3 nucleotide sequence: TGCGCCAGCAGCTTGGGGACAGGGAGACAGCCCCAGCATTTT. The whole variable domain, filled in from reference TRBV5-1 and TRBJ1-5, reads KAGVTQTPRYLIKTRGQQVTLSCSPISGHRSVSWYQQTPGQGLQFLFEYFSETQRNKGNFPGRFSGRQFSNSRSEMNVSTLELGDSALYLCASSLGTGRQPQHFGDGTRLSIL.

The V gene is TRBV9, the J gene TRBJ2-1; D is possibly TRBD1 (6 bases). The V gene's germline CDR1 is SGDLS and CDR2 YYNGEE. V was clipped by 6 bases and J by 5 bases, with 21 bases between them. This CDR3 has 16 residues. The CDR3 nucleotides are TGTGCCAGCAACCCAGGGTGGGGGCAGGCCAACAATGAGCAGTTCTTC. Translated, it gives CASNPGWGQANNEQFF.